These T cell receptor beta chains were read from a single sample in a study of neurological immune-mediated disorders. Each CDR3 protein is one row after TCRdb ran MiXCR on the 5' RACE reads. The sample records roughly 60,000 distinct CDR3 sequences, approximately 10% being singletons. Material: PBMCs. The source is a man between 60 and 75 years old in good health. The CDR3 runs from the conserved cysteine through the conserved F or W. The D gene is left open where the match is weak. Rows give clone size only sometimes, using once, few, many, or a class for an expanded clone.

V gene	D gene	clone size	J gene	CDR3 protein	CDR3 DNA
TRBV5-1	NA	many	TRBJ2-7	CASSLGQAGPSYEQYF	TGCGCCAGCAGCTTGGGACAGGCGGGCCCCTCCTACGAGCAGTACTTC
TRBV12-2	NA	once	TRBJ2-1	CASRLRGRSGGPNTNEQFF	TGTGCAAGTCGCTTACGAGGACGCAGCGGGGGCCCTAATACCAATGAGCAGTTCTTC
TRBV9	NA	many	TRBJ1-6	CASSVAGVRNSPLHF	TGTGCCAGCAGCGTAGCTGGGGTGCGAAATTCACCCCTCCACTTT
TRBV5-5	NA	many	TRBJ2-3	CASSTGTVQDTQYF	TGTGCCAGCAGCACCGGGACCGTTCAAGATACGCAGTATTTT
TRBV28	NA	many	TRBJ2-7	CASSSPGDSGREQYF	TGTGCCAGCAGTTCCCCAGGGGACTCAGGAAGGGAGCAGTACTTC
TRBV24-1	NA	many	TRBJ1-5	CATSDSRGDQPQHF	TGTGCCACCAGTGATTCGAGGGGGGATCAGCCCCAGCATTTT
TRBV20-1	TRBD1	many	TRBJ1-6	CSAKRQGNNSPLHF	TGCAGTGCTAAGCGACAGGGGAATAATTCACCCCTCCACTTT
TRBV7-9	NA	many	TRBJ2-7	CATGGGRAYEQYF	TGTGCCACCGGAGGGGGGCGTGCCTACGAGCAGTACTTC
TRBV5-1	NA	many	TRBJ1-2	CASSLGTEVLTYGYTF	TGCGCCAGCAGCTTGGGGACAGAGGTTTTGACCTATGGCTACACCTTC
TRBV5-1	TRBD1	many	TRBJ2-5	CASSPGTASRETQYF	TGCGCCAGCAGCCCCGGGACAGCTTCCCGAGAGACCCAGTACTTC
TRBV20-1	TRBD2	many	TRBJ2-3	CTPSGISRADTQYF	TGCACCCCAAGCGGGATCAGCCGCGCAGATACGCAGTATTTT
TRBV29-1	TRBD2	many	TRBJ2-3	CSFSLAGGTDTQYF	TGCAGCTTTAGTCTAGCGGGGGGCACAGATACGCAGTATTTT
TRBV12-3/TRBV12-4	NA	many	TRBJ1-1	CASSLGPDTMNTEAFF	TGTGCCAGCAGTTTAGGTCCAGATACTATGAACACTGAAGCTTTCTTT
TRBV4-3	TRBD1	many	TRBJ2-2	CASSRVFRDRVSRELFF	TGCGCCAGCAGCCGCGTGTTCCGGGACAGGGTCTCAAGGGAGCTGTTTTTT
TRBV5-5	NA	many	TRBJ1-2	CASSLPANYGYTF	TGTGCCAGCAGCTTGCCAGCTAACTATGGCTACACCTTC
TRBV14	NA	once	TRBJ1-3	CASSPLNDLGNTIYF	TGTGCCAGCAGCCCACTGAACGACCTAGGAAACACCATATATTTT
TRBV20-1	TRBD1	many	TRBJ1-6	CSARGGDRGPRSPLHF	TGCAGTGCCCGGGGGGGTGACAGGGGGCCCAGGTCACCCCTCCACTTT
TRBV7-2	TRBD2	many	TRBJ2-5	CASSPGGLPLAQYF	TGTGCCAGCAGCCCGGGGGGACTCCCATTAGCCCAGTACTTC
TRBV7-2	TRBD2	NA	TRBJ2-1	CASSVTGTSYNEQFF	TGTGCCAGCAGCGTGACCGGGACTAGTTACAATGAGCAGTTCTTC
TRBV7-8	NA	many	TRBJ1-4	CASSLELGWFGEKLFF	TGTGCCAGCAGCTTAGAGTTAGGATGGTTTGGGGAAAAACTGTTTTTT
TRBV12-3/TRBV12-4	NA	many	TRBJ2-2	CASSRQGPTGELFF	TGTGCCAGCAGTCGGCAGGGCCCTACCGGGGAGCTGTTTTTT
TRBV12-3/TRBV12-4	NA	medium-sized	TRBJ1-2	CASSSQGGGYTF	TGTGCCAGCAGTTCACAGGGTGGAGGCTACACCTTC
TRBV5-1	NA	many	TRBJ2-7	CASSSTAGAVYEQYF	TGCGCCAGCAGCTCAACGGCAGGGGCGGTCTACGAGCAGTACTTC
TRBV4-1	TRBD1	many	TRBJ1-5	CANLRDRGEGNNQPQHF	TGCGCCAACCTCCGGGACAGGGGAGAGGGTAACAATCAGCCCCAGCATTTT
TRBV28	NA	many	TRBJ1-4	CASSFEGATNEKLFF	TGTGCCAGCAGTTTCGAGGGCGCAACTAATGAAAAACTGTTTTTT
TRBV7-2	TRBD1	many	TRBJ2-2	CASSLKGRTVRGQGPTGELFF	TGTGCCAGCAGCTTAAAAGGGCGAACAGTTAGGGGACAGGGACCTACCGGGGAGCTGTTTTTT
TRBV5-1	NA	many	TRBJ1-4	CASSSRAPGTNEKLFF	TGCGCCAGCAGCTCCAGGGCCCCAGGAACTAATGAAAAACTGTTTTTT
TRBV12-3/TRBV12-4	NA	many	TRBJ2-1	CASSLMEGSYNEQFF	TGTGCCAGCAGTTTAATGGAGGGCTCCTACAATGAGCAGTTCTTC
TRBV20-1	TRBD1	many	TRBJ1-1	CSASEQGASTEAFF	TGCAGTGCTAGCGAACAGGGGGCGAGCACTGAAGCTTTCTTT
TRBV9	NA	NA	TRBJ2-3	CVSSDRGHTQYF	TGTGTCAGCAGCGACCGGGGGCATACGCAGTATTTT
TRBV7-2	NA	few	TRBJ1-2	CASSLERRDGYTF	TGTGCCAGCAGCTTAGAGAGGAGAGATGGCTACACCTTC
TRBV7-2	TRBD1	many	TRBJ1-6	CASYDRAGSPLHF	TGTGCCAGCTACGACAGGGCGGGTTCACCCCTCCACTTT
TRBV7-2	TRBD2	many	TRBJ2-2	CASSLAAGSGNTGELFF	TGTGCCAGCAGCTTAGCAGCGGGATCGGGGAACACCGGGGAGCTGTTTTTT
TRBV6-1	NA	many	TRBJ1-2	CASSVSGRGDGYTF	TGTGCCAGCAGTGTATCGGGGAGGGGCGATGGCTACACCTTC
TRBV12-3/TRBV12-4	NA	once	TRBJ1-6	CASSLGVQSNSPLHF	TGTGCCAGCAGTTTAGGCGTTCAGAGTAATTCACCCCTCCACTTT
TRBV20-1	TRBD1	many	TRBJ1-1	CSARDYRGIPEAFF	TGCAGTGCTAGAGATTACAGGGGAATCCCTGAAGCTTTCTTT
TRBV5-1	NA	medium-sized	TRBJ2-1	CASSLGRGFNYNEQFF	TGCGCCAGCAGCTTGGGGAGGGGCTTCAACTACAATGAGCAGTTCTTC
TRBV7-9	NA	many	TRBJ1-2	CASSQTGTPYLLTF	TGTGCCAGCAGTCAAACCGGGACCCCGTACCTTCTCACCTTC
TRBV7-6	TRBD2	NA	TRBJ2-3	CASGLKAGGTDTQYF	TGTGCCAGCGGCCTAAAAGCGGGGGGAACAGATACGCAGTATTTT
TRBV5-4	NA	many	TRBJ1-4	CASSLGPTATNEKLFF	TGTGCCAGCAGCTTGGGGCCGACTGCAACTAATGAAAAACTGTTTTTT
TRBV25-1	NA	many	TRBJ1-6	CASSGPLDSPLHF	TGTGCCAGCAGTGGCCCGCTTGATTCACCCCTCCACTTT
TRBV5-6	NA	many	TRBJ1-1	CASSLGARNTEAFF	TGTGCCAGCAGCTTGGGGGCGAGGAACACTGAAGCTTTCTTT
TRBV2	NA	many	TRBJ1-3	CASSGRGPGNTIYF	TGTGCCAGCAGTGGACGGGGGCCGGGAAACACCATATATTTT
TRBV5-1	NA	many	TRBJ2-7	CASSSSDGFPFYEQYF	TGCGCCAGCAGCTCTTCGGATGGGTTCCCCTTTTACGAGCAGTACTTC
TRBV18	NA	many	TRBJ2-5	CASRSSQETQYF	TGTGCCAGCCGGAGCTCCCAAGAGACCCAGTACTTC
TRBV5-5	TRBD1	many	TRBJ2-7	CASSNTGTGYYEQYF	TGTGCCAGCAGCAACACCGGGACAGGGTACTACGAGCAGTACTTC
TRBV5-1	NA	once	TRBJ1-1	CASSSPSGTEAFF	TGCGCCAGCAGCTCTCCTTCAGGCACTGAAGCTTTCTTT
TRBV5-1	NA	many	TRBJ2-1	CASSLQSGTLYNEQFF	TGCGCCAGCAGCTTGCAGTCGGGAACACTCTACAATGAGCAGTTCTTC
TRBV5-6	NA	many	TRBJ2-1	CASSLDRNEQFF	TGTGCCAGCAGCTTGGACAGAAATGAGCAGTTCTTC
TRBV5-1	NA	NA	TRBJ2-1	CASSFGGGSYNEQFF	TGCGCCAGCAGCTTTGGGGGCGGGTCGTACAATGAGCAGTTCTTC
TRBV6-2/TRBV6-3	NA	once	TRBJ2-2	CASSYGRGRGDTGELFF	TGTGCCAGCAGTTACGGCCGAGGCAGGGGAGACACCGGGGAGCTGTTTTTT
TRBV5-1	TRBD1	many	TRBJ1-1	CASSLGDRVTEAFF	TGCGCCAGCAGCTTAGGTGACAGGGTCACTGAAGCTTTCTTT
TRBV28	TRBD2	many	TRBJ2-7	CASSNHGSGSGAYEQYF	TGTGCCAGCAGTAACCACGGCTCGGGTAGCGGGGCCTACGAGCAGTACTTC